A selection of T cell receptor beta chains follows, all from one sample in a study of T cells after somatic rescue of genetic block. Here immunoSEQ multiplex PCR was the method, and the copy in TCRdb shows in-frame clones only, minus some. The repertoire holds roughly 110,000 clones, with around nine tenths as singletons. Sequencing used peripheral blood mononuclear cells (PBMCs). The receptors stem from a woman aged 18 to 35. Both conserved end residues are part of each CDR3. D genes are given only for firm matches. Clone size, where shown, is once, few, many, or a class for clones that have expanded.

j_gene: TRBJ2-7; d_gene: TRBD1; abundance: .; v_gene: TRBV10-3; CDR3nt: TGTGCCATCAGTGGTCTTCCGGGACAGGCGTCCTACGAGCAGTACTTC; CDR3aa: CAISGLPGQASYEQYF
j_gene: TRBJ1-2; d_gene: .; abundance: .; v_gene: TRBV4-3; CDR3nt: TGCGCCAGCAGCCAAGATACCACAGCAGGCTATGGCTACACCTTC; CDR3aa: CASSQDTTAGYGYTF
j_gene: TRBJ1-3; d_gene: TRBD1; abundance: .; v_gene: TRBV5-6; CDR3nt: TGTGCCAGCAGCTCTCGACAGGGAAAGTTTTTTTACTCTGGAAACACCATATATTTT; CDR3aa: CASSSRQGKFFYSGNTIYF
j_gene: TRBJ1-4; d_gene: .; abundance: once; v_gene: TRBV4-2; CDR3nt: TGTGCCAGCAGCCAAGGGCGGGCAGCTGCAACTAATGAAAAACTGTTTTTT; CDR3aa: CASSQGRAAATNEKLFF
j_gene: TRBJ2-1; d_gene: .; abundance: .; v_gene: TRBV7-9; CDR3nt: TGTGCCAGCAGCCTAACGTTCAGTGGGAATGAGCAGTTCTTC; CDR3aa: CASSLTFSGNEQFF
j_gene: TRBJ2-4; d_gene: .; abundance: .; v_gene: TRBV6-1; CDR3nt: TGTGCCAGCCTGGGCGGTGAGGCCGGGAAAAACATTCAGTACTTC; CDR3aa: CASLGGEAGKNIQYF
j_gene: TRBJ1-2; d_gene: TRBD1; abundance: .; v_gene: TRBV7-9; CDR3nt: TGTGCCAGCAGCCCAACCCGGGACAGGGGCGTGGAGAATGGCTACACCTTC; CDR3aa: CASSPTRDRGVENGYTF
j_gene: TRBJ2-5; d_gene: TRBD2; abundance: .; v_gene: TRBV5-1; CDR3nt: TGCGCCAGCAGCCCCCGCGGTCGGGGACTAGCGGGGTGGGGGGAGACCCAGTACTTC; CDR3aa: CASSPRGRGLAGWGETQYF
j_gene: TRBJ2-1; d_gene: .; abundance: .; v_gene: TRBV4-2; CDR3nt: TGTGCCAGCAGCCAAGAAGGGGGGGCCTACAATGAGCAGTTCTTC; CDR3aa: CASSQEGGAYNEQFF
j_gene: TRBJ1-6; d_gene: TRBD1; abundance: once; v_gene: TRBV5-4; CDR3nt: TGTGCCAGCAGCCGTGGACAGGGAGGTTCACCCCTCCACTTT; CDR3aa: CASSRGQGGSPLHF
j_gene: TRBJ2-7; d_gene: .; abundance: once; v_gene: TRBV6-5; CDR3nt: TGTGCCAGCAGTTCGATAACACGAAACTACGAGCAGTACTTC; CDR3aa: CASSSITRNYEQYF
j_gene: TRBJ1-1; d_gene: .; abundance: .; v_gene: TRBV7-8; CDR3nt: TGTGCCAGCAGCCGCGCCGGGGGTGGCACTGAAGCTTTCTTT; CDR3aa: CASSRAGGGTEAFF
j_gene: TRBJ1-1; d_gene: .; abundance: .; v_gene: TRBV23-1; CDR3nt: TGCGCCAGCAGTCAAAGGCGGTGCGAGGGGGCTGAAGCTTTCTTT; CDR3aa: CASSQRRCEGAEAFF
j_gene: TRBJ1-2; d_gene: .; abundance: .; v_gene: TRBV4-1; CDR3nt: TGCGCCAGCAGCCAAGATACGAGGGGAGGCTACACCTTC; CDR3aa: CASSQDTRGGYTF
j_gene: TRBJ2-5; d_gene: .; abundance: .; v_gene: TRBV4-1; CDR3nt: TGCGCCAGCAGCCAAGATTCTGGGGGAGAGACCCAGTACTTC; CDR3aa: CASSQDSGGETQYF
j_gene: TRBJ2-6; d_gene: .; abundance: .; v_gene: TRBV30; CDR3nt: TGTGCCTGGACGGGCCTCTCTGGGGCCAACGTCCTGACTTTC; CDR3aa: CAWTGLSGANVLTF
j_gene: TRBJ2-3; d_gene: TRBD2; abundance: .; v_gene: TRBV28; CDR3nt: TGTGCCAGTACCTCTAGCGGGGGACCTAGCACAGATACGCAGTATTTT; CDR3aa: CASTSSGGPSTDTQYF
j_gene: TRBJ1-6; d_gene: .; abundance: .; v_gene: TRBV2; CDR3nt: TGTGCCAGCAGTGTCTCTTTGGATTCACCCCTCCACTTT; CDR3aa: CASSVSLDSPLHF
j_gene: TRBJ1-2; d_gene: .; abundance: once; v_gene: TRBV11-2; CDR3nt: TGTGCCAGCAGCTTAGTTCGCTATGGCTACACCTTC; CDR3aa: CASSLVRYGYTF
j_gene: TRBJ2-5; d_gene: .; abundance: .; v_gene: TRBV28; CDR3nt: TGTGCCAGCAGTCCCTCGAGGGGGAAAGAGACCCAGTACTTC; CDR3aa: CASSPSRGKETQYF
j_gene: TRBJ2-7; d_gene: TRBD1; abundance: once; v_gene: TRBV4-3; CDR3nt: TGCGCCAGCAGCCAAGATAAGGGGACAGGGTGGTACGAGCAGTACTTC; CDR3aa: CASSQDKGTGWYEQYF
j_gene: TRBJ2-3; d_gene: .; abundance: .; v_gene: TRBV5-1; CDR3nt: TGCGCCAGCAGCTTGGGGCGCCGTTCCCCCCCCACAGATACGCAGTATTTT; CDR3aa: CASSLGRRSPPTDTQYF
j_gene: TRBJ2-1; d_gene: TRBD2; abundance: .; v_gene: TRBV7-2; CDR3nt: TGTGCCAGCAGCTTAGAGGGACTAGTAAGTGGTGAGCAGTTCTTC; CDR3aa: CASSLEGLVSGEQFF
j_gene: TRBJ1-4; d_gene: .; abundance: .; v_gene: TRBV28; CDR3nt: TGTGCCAGCAGCCCCGGCGGGGTTACAACTAATGAAAAACTGTTTTTT; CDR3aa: CASSPGGVTTNEKLFF
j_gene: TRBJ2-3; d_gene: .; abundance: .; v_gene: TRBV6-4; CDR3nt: TGTGCCAGCAGTGACTCGGGAGAGAATACGCAGTATTTT; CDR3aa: CASSDSGENTQYF
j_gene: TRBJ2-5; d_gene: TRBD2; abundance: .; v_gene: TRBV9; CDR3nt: TGTGCCAGCAGCGTAGGGGGGGGACCGGGAGAGACCCAGTACTTC; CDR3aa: CASSVGGGPGETQYF
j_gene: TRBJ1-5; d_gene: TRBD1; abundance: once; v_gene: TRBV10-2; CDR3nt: TGCGCCAGCACCCACGACAGGGCGGGCAATCAGCCCCAGCATTTT; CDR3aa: CASTHDRAGNQPQHF
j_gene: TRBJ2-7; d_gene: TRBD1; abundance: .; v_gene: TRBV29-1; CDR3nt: TGCAGCGTAACAGGGGGCGGAAGCTCCTACGAGCAGTACTTC; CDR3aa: CSVTGGGSSYEQYF
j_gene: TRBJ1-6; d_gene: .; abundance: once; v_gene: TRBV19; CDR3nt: TGTGCCAGTAGGGCCCTAGTTAATTCACCCCTCCACTTT; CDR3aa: CASRALVNSPLHF
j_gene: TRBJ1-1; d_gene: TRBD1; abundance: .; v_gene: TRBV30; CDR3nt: TGTGCCTGGCAGACAGGGCTGACTGAAGCTTTCTTT; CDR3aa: CAWQTGLTEAFF
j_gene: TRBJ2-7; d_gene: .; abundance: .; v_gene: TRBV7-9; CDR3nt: TGTGCCAGCAGCTCCACGTCGAGGGACCCCTACGAGCAGTACTTC; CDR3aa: CASSSTSRDPYEQYF
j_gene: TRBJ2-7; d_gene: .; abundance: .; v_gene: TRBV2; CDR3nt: TGTGCCAGCATGGGCTCTTCCTACGAGCAGTACTTC; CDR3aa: CASMGSSYEQYF
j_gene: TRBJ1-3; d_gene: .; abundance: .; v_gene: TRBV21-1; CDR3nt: TGTGCCAGCAGCAAAGCGGGACAGGGGGCGAGTAGGAACACCATATATTTT; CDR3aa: CASSKAGQGASRNTIYF
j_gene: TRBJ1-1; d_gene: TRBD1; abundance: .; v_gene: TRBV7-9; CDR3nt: TGTGCCAGCGGGCACAGGGGTCGAAACACTGAAGCTTTCTTT; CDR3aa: CASGHRGRNTEAFF
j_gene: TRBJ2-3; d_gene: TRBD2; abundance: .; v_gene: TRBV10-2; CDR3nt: TGCGCCAGCAGTGAGGCTAGCGGGGCACGAGATACGCAGTATTTT; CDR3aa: CASSEASGARDTQYF
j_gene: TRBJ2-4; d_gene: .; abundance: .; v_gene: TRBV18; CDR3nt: TGTGCCAGCTCCCCTATGCCCAGGGGAGGAAACATTCAGTACTTC; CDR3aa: CASSPMPRGGNIQYF
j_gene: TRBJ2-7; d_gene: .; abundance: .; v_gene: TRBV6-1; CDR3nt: TGTGCCAGCAGTGGAACGGGGGTTCCAAGGGACGAGCAGTACTTC; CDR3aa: CASSGTGVPRDEQYF
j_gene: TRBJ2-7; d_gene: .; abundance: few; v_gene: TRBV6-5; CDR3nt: TGTGCCAGCAGTTACGAGGATTCCACCTACGAGCAGTACTTC; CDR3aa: CASSYEDSTYEQYF
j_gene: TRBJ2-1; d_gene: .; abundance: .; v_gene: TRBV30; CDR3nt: TGTGCCTGGAGCGCTGGAGGGTTTGAGCAGTTCTTC; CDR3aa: CAWSAGGFEQFF
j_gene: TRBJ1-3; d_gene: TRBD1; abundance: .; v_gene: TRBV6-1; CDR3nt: TGTGCCAGCAGTGGGGACAGGGAGCACTCTGGAAACACCATATATTTT; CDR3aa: CASSGDREHSGNTIYF
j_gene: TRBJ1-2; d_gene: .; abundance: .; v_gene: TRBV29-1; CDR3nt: TGCAGCGTTGTGTGGGGCACCTATGGCTACACCTTC; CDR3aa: CSVVWGTYGYTF
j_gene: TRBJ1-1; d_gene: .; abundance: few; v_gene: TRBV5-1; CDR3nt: TGCGCCAGCAGCTTGAACGGCAGGGACACTGAAGCTTTCTTT; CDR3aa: CASSLNGRDTEAFF
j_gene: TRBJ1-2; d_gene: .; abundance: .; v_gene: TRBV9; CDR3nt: TGTGCCAGCAGCCCCCATGGTGGGACGGGCTACACCTTC; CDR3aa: CASSPHGGTGYTF
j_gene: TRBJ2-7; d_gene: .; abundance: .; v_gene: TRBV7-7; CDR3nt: TGTGCCAGCAGCCCCGGGACCCAAACTTACGAGCAGTACTTC; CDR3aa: CASSPGTQTYEQYF
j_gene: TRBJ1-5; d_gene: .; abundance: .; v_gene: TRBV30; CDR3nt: TGTGCCTGGAAATTGGGTGGAAATCAGCCCCAGCATTTT; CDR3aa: CAWKLGGNQPQHF